Sequencing of this TCR beta chain was carried out in a study of cytomegalovirus exposure and HLA in healthy donors. Study observations and caveats: Altogether, some 170 TCR beta chains were recorded as cytomegalovirus-associated.

The data were produced by immunoSEQ multiplex PCR, yet TCRdb's version contains in-frame clones alone and is incomplete. The table records 150,000 to 200,000 clones, approximately 86% of them present only once. About this clone: Its target is unknown. Mismatch with germline at one junction end may stem from a read error.

The germline CDR1 and CDR2 sequences are SSHAT and FNYEAQ (reference sequence). The CDR3 runs to 15 residues. The validation cohort, a group of under 150 subjects, included the donors and was separate from the roughly 600-subject first cohort. The chain combines TRBV7-7 with TRBJ2-5, with 7 bases fitting TRBD2. The sample was PBMCs. This sequence originates from a man aged 25 to 40 in good health and CMV-seropositive. As DNA, the CDR3 is TGTGCTAGCAGCTTCCTAGCGGTACCTCAAGAGACCCAGTACTTC. Protein: CASSFLAVPQETQYF.